This record concerns one T cell receptor (beta chain) sequence. Antigen specificity is unknown. Assay: immunoSEQ multiplex PCR; the TCRdb copy retains only in-frame clones and omits some. The sample lists fewer than 3 million clones, under 95% occurring once. The data are from a study of shared clonotypes between healthy human individuals. Study background: Three CD4 naive, three CD4 memory, two CD8 naive and one CD8 memory plate were used per donor. Study-level findings and limits: In having few donors, the study represented limited genetic and exposure-history diversity.

Donors included only healthy HIV-negative adults lacking recent acute infections or vaccinations. Every donor, a Caucasian adult, lived in Nashville, Tennessee. V lost 5 bases and J 3 bases, leaving 14 bases between the germline ends. The germline V gene has CDR1 SGHNT and CDR2 YENEEA. This CDR3 is 14 amino acids long. The chain recombines TRBV11-3 with TRBJ2-7, with D tentatively TRBD1 (6 bases). The sequence came from a man between 18 and 29 years old in good health. Some clones in this sample may be carry-over from other donors' samples. The sample was naive CD4+ T cells from PBMCs. As to subset: CD45RA+ positively selected. The CDR3 is CASSPYTGNYEQYF. CDR3 DNA: TGTGCCAGCAGCCCATACACAGGGAACTACGAGCAGTACTTC.